Detailed here is one T cell receptor (beta chain). The sample belongs to a study of blood T cell repertoires in COVID-19. CDR1 and CDR2 (germline): SGHNT, YENEEA. The CDR3 is made up of 17 amino acids. V dropped 5 bases and J dropped 0; count of bases not matched to a gene: 11. Method: immunoSEQ multiplex PCR; TCRdb's copy keeps in-frame clones and lacks some. Of approximately 130,000 clones listed, approximately 85% are singletons. The chain links TRBV11-3 to TRBJ1-2; 8 positions agree with TRBD1. The sequence derives from a human donor in a cohort sampled during active COVID-19. The sequenced material came from peripheral blood. CDR3 loop: CASSLSGTGTTNYGYTF. CDR3 in DNA: TGTGCCAGCAGCCTCTCCGGGACAGGAACTACTAACTATGGCTACACCTTC.